In this sample, the clone carrying this T cell receptor (beta chain) turned up a few times. Its antigen is unknown. The data derive from a study of T cell repertoires in cytomegalovirus infection. Study in general: The authors used CMV epitopes that were HLA-C-restricted (recently identified) and HLA-B-restricted (well studied).

The V gene end was trimmed by 2 bases and the J gene end by 0 bases; junction bases not matched to a gene: 16. CDR1 is MNHNS, CDR2 SASEGT, per germline. This CDR3 region has 20 residues. MiXCR was run by TCRdb on the reads, yielding one entry per CDR3 protein. Of about 57,000 distinct CDR3 sequences in the sample, around 20% were seen once. This material consisted of CD8+ T cells from cultured PBMCs, taken from culture after CMV antigen stimulation. This sequence originates from a human donor in good health (CMV status not recorded). Some clones in this sample may be carry-over from other donors' samples. The chain combines TRBV6-1 with TRBJ1-5; TRBD1 aligns across 7 bases. This chain's CDR3 is CASSEFTPGTDVYSNQPQHF. The CDR3 bases are TGTGCCAGCAGTGAATTCACCCCCGGGACAGATGTCTATAGCAATCAGCCCCAGCATTTT.